This TCR beta chain was captured in a study of shared clonotypes between healthy human individuals. V shed 9 bases and J 4 bases; nucleotides not matched to a gene: 9. Germline V gene data show CDR1 as MRHNA and CDR2 as SNTAGT. The CDR3 has 14 residues. Using immunoSEQ multiplex PCR, the repertoire was profiled, and TCRdb retains in-frame clones only, with some absent. Of millions of clones in the sample, around nine tenths were seen once. This chain joins TRBV6-4 and TRBJ2-3, with TRBD1 matching over 8 bases. The sample comprised naive CD4+ T cells sorted from blood. Subset denoted: CD45RA+ positively selected. This sequence originates from a man between 18 and 35 years old in good health. The CDR3 spells CARTGQGCADTQYF. The CDR3, as DNA: TGTGCCAGGACAGGACAGGGATGCGCAGATACGCAGTATTTT.